Below are 28 T cell receptor beta chains sequenced from a single sample in a study of T cells of healthy individuals listed by TCRdb under 2018. The library was produced with 5' RACE. The sequencer listed for this sample is Illumina MiSeq. TCRdb reprocessed the public reads (quality trimming at Q25 with fastp, clone calling with MiXCR) and kept in-frame beta chains. One record per CDR3 amino acid sequence lists the most common genes and DNA. The sample table lists about 63,000 distinct CDR3 sequences, roughly 16% of them with a count of one. The biggest ten clones account for about 4.3% of the sample. The receptor source for this set is a human donor in good health.

The rearrangement uses TRBV7-9 and TRBJ2-3; D possibly corresponds to TRBD2 (7 bases). CDR1 and CDR2 from the germline V gene are SEHNR and FQNEAQ (reference sequence). The CDR3 is 15 residues long. The V end lost 5 bases, the J end lost 0 bases, and 12 bases lay between the germline ends. The CDR3 sequence: CASSAGGLSTDTQYF. CDR3 coding DNA: TGTGCCAGCAGCGCCGGGGGGCTTAGCACAGATACGCAGTATTTT. The variable domain in full, with the rest retrieved from reference TRBV7-9 and TRBJ2-3, is DTGVSQNPRHKITKRGQNVTFRCDPISEHNRLYWYRQTLGQGPEFLTYFQNEAQLEKSRLLSDRFSAERPKGSFSTLEIQRTEQGDSAMYLCASSAGGLSTDTQYFGPGTRLTVL.

This clonotype was counted a few times. V gene TRBV3-1 combines with J gene TRBJ2-6; D remains ambiguous. Germline V gene data show CDR1 as LGHDT and CDR2 as YNNKEL (reference sequence). The CDR3 consists of 13 residues. V was pared by 8 bases and J by 1 base, with 6 bases between. CDR3 nucleotides: TGTGCCAGCGGGATTTCTGGGGCCAACGTCCTGACTTTC. Translating it yields CASGISGANVLTF. The complete variable domain, with remaining parts taken from reference TRBV3-1 and TRBJ2-6, reads DTAVSQTPKYLVTQMGNDKSIKCEQNLGHDTMYWYKQDSKKFLKIMFSYNNKELIINETVPNRFSPKSPDKAHLNLHINSLELGDSAVYFCASGISGANVLTFGAGSRLTVL.

This clonotype was found many times. The chain is built from TRBV6-5 and TRBJ2-5; D not resolved. Trimming took 5 bases from V and 3 from J, leaving 25 bases between them. CDR1 MNHEY and CDR2 SVGAGI come from the germline V gene. The CDR3 extends over 18 amino acids. The CDR3 loop is CASSPLFYRVRAEETQYF. CDR3 nucleotide sequence: TGTGCCAGCAGTCCCCTTTTTTATCGTGTTAGGGCCGAAGAGACCCAGTACTTC.

This clonotype was counted at least ten times. A junction boundary mismatches the germline segment, possibly from a read error. The genes are TRBV28 and TRBJ1-2; D possibly corresponds to TRBD1 (5 bases). This CDR3 has 16 amino acids. Germline-derived CDR1 and CDR2 are MDHEN and SYDVKM. CDR3 sequence (DNA): TGTGCCAGCAGTTTATCCGGGGGGACTTCTAAGTATGGCTACACCTTC. As protein: CASSLSGGTSKYGYTF.

This clonotype has only a few counts. The rearrangement joins TRBV7-6 to TRBJ2-3; no clear D gene. CDR3 size: 13 residues. In germline, CDR1 is SGHVS, CDR2 FNYEAQ. V lost 6 bases, J lost 6 bases, and 13 bases lay in between. The CDR3 sequence: CASRPRLGDTQYF. The CDR3 DNA reads TGTGCCAGCAGACCCCGATTGGGGGATACGCAGTATTTT.

In its sample, this clonotype was seen many times. The V and J genes are TRBV7-2 and TRBJ2-1, with D uncertain. CDR1 is SGHTA, CDR2 FQGNSA, per germline. The length of the CDR3 is 15 residues. Trimming removed 2 bases at V and 4 bases at J, with 12 bases between. CDR3 loop: CASSLNHEVYNEQFF. CDR3 sequence (DNA): TGTGCCAGCAGCTTAAACCACGAGGTATACAATGAGCAGTTCTTC.

This clonotype was seen only a few times. The chain is built from TRBV5-1 and TRBJ2-2; D remains ambiguous. CDR3 size: 14 residues. The germline V gene encodes CDR1 SGHRS and CDR2 YFSETQ. Trimming shortened V by 4 bases and J by 6 bases, and 13 bases separated the two germline ends. CDR3 coding DNA: TGCGCCAGCAGCCCCCGGACGGTCTCCGGGGAGCTGTTTTTT. This gives the protein CASSPRTVSGELFF.

This clonotype was recorded a few times. A read error may account for a junction end that differs from germline. The DNA of the CDR3 is TGCAGTGCCAGCAAGAGGGACGGGAGGGCCAACAATGAGCAGTCCTTC. This codes for CSASKRDGRANNEQSF. This rearrangement joins TRBV20-1 to TRBJ2-1; the match to TRBD2 covers 8 bases. Per germline, CDR1 DFQATT and CDR2 SNEGSKA (reference sequence). The CDR3 spans 16 residues.

This clonotype was counted only a few times. The rearrangement joins TRBV7-8 to TRBJ1-5, with D uncertain. Trimming left V 4 bases short and J 7 bases short, with 11 bases between. Germline CDR1 SGHVS, CDR2 FQNEAQ. This CDR3 is built from 13 residues. The CDR3 sequence is CASSSRFRQPQHF. The DNA of the CDR3 is TGTGCCAGCAGCTCCAGGTTTAGGCAGCCCCAGCATTTT.

This clonotype was counted ten times or more. The gene calls are TRBV19 and TRBJ2-3; 11 positions agree with TRBD2. Germline values: CDR1 LNHDA, CDR2 SQIVND (reference sequence). The CDR3 spans 16 residues. V lost 3 bases and J lost 2; bases outside the gene matches: 4. The chain's CDR3 is CASSMGLAAITDTQYF. Written as DNA, the CDR3 is TGTGCCAGTAGTATGGGACTAGCGGCAATCACAGATACGCAGTATTTT.

The rearrangement links TRBV25-1 to TRBJ2-5; tentatively, D is TRBD1 or TRBD2 (5 bases each). Germline V CDR1 and CDR2: MGHDK, SYGVNS. This CDR3 spans 14 amino acids. The V gene lost 6 bases and the J gene lost 5 bases, with 16 bases spanning the gap. The CDR3 sequence: CASSRDRDLETQYF. The CDR3 region has the DNA TGTGCCAGCAGCCGGGACCGGGATTTGGAGACCCAGTACTTC.

This clonotype was seen more than once but under ten times. The rearrangement links TRBV6-6 to TRBJ2-1, with TRBD1 matching over 10 bases. V trimming: 5 bases; J trimming: 6 bases; junction bases outside the gene matches: 7. Germline CDR1 and CDR2: MNHNY and SVGAGI (reference sequence). The CDR3 contains 15 residues. Here the CDR3 DNA reads TGTGCCAGCAGTCCTACCGGGACAGGGGCCAATGAGCAGTTCTTC. Its protein product is CASSPTGTGANEQFF.

At least ten counts were recorded for this clonotype. The chain joins TRBV10-3 to TRBJ2-1, with 10 bases fitting TRBD2. Germline V lookup: CDR1 ENHRY, CDR2 SYGVKD. The CDR3 runs 17 residues. V dropped 4 bases and J dropped 5; count of bases not matched to a gene: 11. This CDR3 reads CAISGASGRAGDNEQFF. The CDR3 DNA reads as TGTGCCATCAGTGGGGCCAGCGGGAGGGCCGGTGACAATGAGCAGTTCTTC.

This clonotype came up many times. The chain is built from TRBV6-2 or TRBV6-3 and TRBJ2-1; D is ambiguous. V was clipped by 0 bases and J by 10 bases, with 10 bases between them. CDR1 and CDR2 (germline): MNHEY, SVGEGT. The CDR3 is 13 residues long. Here the CDR3 reads CASSYSPYVEQFF. The CDR3 region has the DNA TGTGCCAGCAGTTACTCGCCATACGTGGAGCAGTTCTTC.

This clonotype was seen a handful of times. The chain employs TRBV11-2 and TRBJ1-5; possibly TRBD1 for D (5 bases). CDR3 length: 14 amino acids. The V end lost 4 bases, the J end lost 8 bases, and 15 bases lay between the germline ends. Per germline, CDR1 SGHAT and CDR2 FQNNGV. This CDR3 is CASSSRDLGEPQHF. Written as DNA, the CDR3 is TGTGCCAGCAGCTCTCGGGACCTCGGGGAGCCCCAGCATTTT.

This clonotype was counted between two and nine times. The V call is TRBV30, the J call TRBJ1-6; D not resolved. V lost 3 bases to trimming and J lost 9 bases, with 12 bases between them. The length of the CDR3 is 13 residues. The germline V gene encodes CDR1 GTSNPN and CDR2 SVGIG (reference sequence). The CDR3 loop reads CAWSGFSSSPLHF. DNA for the CDR3: TGTGCCTGGAGCGGATTTAGCAGTTCACCCCTCCACTTT. The variable domain in full, with the rest retrieved from reference TRBV30 and TRBJ1-6, is SQTIHQWPATLVQPVGSPLSLECTVEGTSNPNLYWYRQAAGRGLQLLFYSVGIGQISSEVPQNLSASRPQDRQFILSSKKLLLSDSGFYLCAWSGFSSSPLHFGNGTRLTVT.

Notes on this clonotype: Possible read error: a much larger clone is one base away. The V and J genes are TRBV3-1 and TRBJ2-7; D assignment may be TRBD1 or TRBD2 (5 bases each). CDR1 is LGHDT, CDR2 YNNKEL, per germline (reference sequence). The CDR3 is 14 residues long. CDR3 DNA: TGTGCCAGCAGCCAAGGGGGGAACGGCTACGAGCGGTACTTC. This encodes CASSQGGNGYERYF.

This clonotype was seen only a few times. V usage is TRBV2 and J usage is TRBJ1-2; 7 bases are shared with TRBD1. CDR1 and CDR2 (germline): SNHLY, FYNNEI. V lost 2 bases and J lost 6; bases outside the gene matches: 9. This CDR3 has 15 amino acids. The CDR3 DNA sequence: TGTGCCAGCAGTGAACGACAGGGTGACGGGAATGGCTACACCTTC. The encoded protein is CASSERQGDGNGYTF.

This clonotype was detected only a few times. The chain is built from TRBV27 and TRBJ2-1; 7 bases are shared with TRBD2. CDR3 length: 16 residues. With 4 bases clipped from V and 4 bases from J, the junction kept 10 bases outside the gene matches. Per the germline V gene, CDR1 is MNHEY and CDR2 is SMNVEV (reference sequence). CDR3: CASSSASGTTYNEQFF. CDR3 nucleotide sequence: TGTGCCAGCAGTTCCGCCTCCGGGACTACTTACAATGAGCAGTTCTTC.

By sample share, this clonotype is medium-sized. The V and J genes are TRBV27 and TRBJ1-2; no clear D gene. V dropped 0 bases and J dropped 2 bases, with 7 bases sitting between them. CDR1 and CDR2 from the germline V gene are MNHEY and SMNVEV (reference sequence). The CDR3 spans 14 residues. CDR3 bases: TGTGCCAGCAGTTTATCGGGTTCCAACTATGGCTACACCTTC. Amino acid sequence: CASSLSGSNYGYTF.

This clonotype was seen at least ten times. The chain joins TRBV28 to TRBJ1-2, with D tentatively TRBD1 (6 bases). The CDR3 totals 17 residues. Germline CDR1 is MDHEN and CDR2 is SYDVKM. The V end lost 7 bases, the J end lost 0 bases, and 21 bases lay between the germline ends. As DNA, the CDR3 is TGTGCCAGCAATCTGGGGGGCAACCTGGTGGCTAACTATGGCTACACCTTC. Translating it yields CASNLGGNLVANYGYTF.

This clonotype was observed many times. The V gene is TRBV6-4, the J gene TRBJ2-1; D unresolved. The V gene lost 4 bases and the J gene lost 5 bases, with 9 bases spanning the gap. The CDR3 sequence is 13 residues long. Germline lookup yields CDR1 MRHNA and CDR2 SNTAGT. The CDR3 bases are TGTGCCAGCAGTGGTGGGGTCAACAATGAGCAGTTCTTC. Translated: CASSGGVNNEQFF.

Many counts were recorded for this clonotype. V usage is TRBV10-3 and J usage is TRBJ2-1; 8 nucleotides line up with TRBD1. The trim removed 9 bases at V and 4 bases at J, leaving 11 bases unmatched. This CDR3 spans 15 amino acids. CDR1 is ENHRY and CDR2 is SYGVKD in the germline V gene. The CDR3 is CAIGTTGGMYNEQFF. The CDR3 DNA is TGTGCCATAGGCACAACAGGGGGTATGTACAATGAGCAGTTCTTC.

This clonotype has ten or more counts. The rearrangement uses TRBV20-1 and TRBJ2-2, with D unclear. This CDR3 is 14 amino acids long. The V end was cut by 0 bases, the J end by 0 bases, with 5 bases between. Germline assignment: CDR1 DFQATT and CDR2 SNEGSKA (reference sequence). The CDR3 is CSAREAANTGELFF. The DNA of the CDR3 is TGCAGTGCTAGAGAGGCCGCGAACACCGGGGAGCTGTTTTTT.

The chain recombines TRBV6-2 or TRBV6-3 with TRBJ2-3; 12 positions match TRBD2. Germline V gene lookup returns CDR1 MNHEY and CDR2 SVGEGT. The CDR3 loop spans 17 amino acids. V lost 2 bases and J lost 2; bases outside the gene matches: 5. The CDR3 here is CASSYLGLAGPTDTQYF. CDR3 sequence (DNA): TGTGCCAGCAGTTACCTAGGACTAGCGGGACCCACAGATACGCAGTATTTT.

This clonotype was seen repeatedly, ten times or more. The chain has TRBV19 and TRBJ2-2; D is tentatively TRBD1 or TRBD2 (5 bases each). In germline, CDR1 is LNHDA, CDR2 SQIVND (reference sequence). The CDR3 spans 14 residues. V dropped 6 bases and J dropped 6 bases, with 14 bases sitting between them. The CDR3 here is CASSLLGVAGELFF. The CDR3 DNA reads as TGTGCCAGTAGCCTGTTGGGGGTAGCCGGGGAGCTGTTTTTT.

This clonotype has just one count. A much larger clone differs by one base, so this may be a read error. The chain recombines TRBV28 with TRBJ1-1; TRBD1 aligns across 8 bases. The V gene end was trimmed by 6 bases and the J gene end by 0 bases; junction bases not matched to a gene: 3. Germline CDR1 MDHEN, CDR2 SYDVKM. This CDR3 spans 14 amino acids. CDR3 sequence reads: CASRGQALNTEAFF. The CDR3 bases are TGTGCCAGCAGGGGACAGGCTCTGAACACTGAAGCTTTCTTT.

Many counts were recorded for this clonotype. CDR3 protein: CAWSQLGLAGTDTQYF. CDR3 nucleotide sequence: TGTGCCTGGAGCCAACTCGGACTAGCGGGAACAGATACGCAGTATTTT. V is TRBV30 and J is TRBJ2-3; 12 bases map to TRBD2. Per the germline V gene, CDR1 is GTSNPN and CDR2 is SVGIG (reference sequence). This CDR3 is 16 amino acids long. Trimming took 3 bases from V and 3 from J; bases not matched to a gene: 7.